This T cell receptor beta chain was captured by sequencing in a study of Graves' ophthalmopathy and Graves' hyperthyroidism. Study-level results: This model predicted ophthalmopathy progression (sensitivity 60% to 71%, specificity about 72%).

Trimming stripped 0 bases from V and 5 bases from J, with 17 bases between. CDR3 length: 17 residues. The germline CDR1 and CDR2 sequences are LGHNT and FRNRAP. This clonotype showed up many times. The antigen is not known. Ophthalmopathy was moderately-to-severely active, CAS at least 3, NOSPECS at least 4, lasting under 3 months. The diagnosis combined clinical symptoms, thyroxine, TRAb, thyroid ultrasound and orbital computed tomography scans. Amplified TCR beta CDR3 regions were obtained using RNA transcripts as template. In the first round, RT-PCR was carried out with HTBI primers, and a multiplex PCR formed the second round. TCRdb reanalysed the multiplex PCR reads using MiXCR and keeps one entry per CDR3 protein. The table lists 350,000 or so distinct CDR3 sequences, about a sixth of them singletons.

The origin of this receptor is an adult man with Graves' ophthalmopathy. The specimen sequenced was peripheral blood. This chain joins TRBV12-5 and TRBJ1-5; D not resolved. The CDR3 region is CASGLVVFGKGDQPQHF. CDR3 nucleotides: TGTGCTAGTGGTTTGGTAGTATTCGGTAAGGGAGATCAGCCCCAGCATTTT.